The 13 T cell receptor beta chains presented below share a single source sample, sequenced in a study of cytomegalovirus exposure and HLA in healthy donors. Vbeta (60) and Jbeta (13) primers were used in the PCR. Generated by immunoSEQ multiplex PCR, the TCRdb table keeps only in-frame clones and is missing some. The sample carries some 130,000 clones, 80% recorded once. Sequencing was performed on PBMCs. These receptors all come from a man between 25 and 39 years old in good health.

DNA for the CDR3: TGTGCCAGCTCACGCCAGACAGGGGAGAACACTGAAGCTTTCTTT. Translation gives CASSRQTGENTEAFF. This rearrangement joins TRBV18 to TRBJ1-1, with TRBD1 identical over 8 bases. Germline V gives CDR1 KGHSH, CDR2 LQKENI. The trim removed 4 bases at V and 1 base at J, leaving 5 bases unmatched. The CDR3 contains 15 residues. Complete variable domain (other parts from reference TRBV18 and TRBJ1-1): NAGVMQNPRHLVRRRGQEARLRCSPMKGHSHVYWYRQLPEEGLKFMVYLQKENIIDESGMPKERFSAEFPKEGPSILRIQQVVRGDSAAYFCASSRQTGENTEAFFGQGTRLTVV.

The chain uses TRBV21-1 and TRBJ1-2; the table assigns TRBD1, which was not confirmed against the DNA. TRBV21-1 is a known pseudogene. The CDR3 consists of 15 residues. The CDR3 DNA reads as TGTGCCAGCAGCCACCGGGACAGGCCCATAAGTGGCTACACCTTC. As protein: CASSHRDRPISGYTF.

The chain combines TRBV29-1 with TRBJ2-1; 12 bases are a match to TRBD2. V was pared by 4 bases and J by 7 bases, with 5 bases of the junction left unmatched. From germline, CDR1 is SQVTM and CDR2 ANQGSEA. CDR3 size: 14 residues. CDR3 in amino acids: CSVALAGGNNEQFF. The CDR3 region has the DNA TGCAGCGTTGCGCTAGCGGGAGGGAATAATGAGCAGTTCTTC.

The J gene is TRBJ2-1, the V gene TRBV7-2; D remains unclear. The V and J ends lost 0 bases and 4 bases respectively, with 7 bases between them. The CDR3 spans 14 residues. Germline V lookup: CDR1 SGHTA, CDR2 FQGNSA. This CDR3 reads CASSLALTYNEQFF. In DNA, the CDR3 is TGTGCCAGCAGCTTAGCGCTAACTTACAATGAGCAGTTCTTC.

The count of this clone is one. The chain couples TRBV1 to TRBJ2-3; TRBD2, the D gene given by the table, was not confirmed from the DNA. TRBV1 counts as a pseudogene. The CDR3 has 17 amino acids. The CDR3 nucleotides are TGCACCAGCCAGGGGACTAGCGGACCCTACCTCACAGATACGCAGTATTTT. It yields the protein CTSQGTSGPYLTDTQYF.

This clone was seen more than once but under ten times. CDR3 sequence (DNA): TGTGCCTGGACCTCACAGGTTCTACAGAATTCACCCCTCCACTTT. Translating it yields CAWTSQVLQNSPLHF. J is TRBJ1-6 and V is TRBV30; tentative D call: TRBD1 (5 bases). V dropped 4 bases and J dropped 7 bases, with 17 bases sitting between them. The CDR3 spans 15 residues. The germline V gene encodes CDR1 GTSNPN and CDR2 SVGIG (reference sequence).

This chain links TRBV9 with TRBJ1-4, with TRBD1 matching over 8 bases. After removal of 4 bases from V and 8 bases from J, the junction contained 10 bases not matched to a gene. The length of the CDR3 is 15 residues. Per the germline V gene, CDR1 is SGDLS and CDR2 is YYNGEE. This CDR3 is CASSTQTGDREKLFF. In nucleotides, the CDR3 is TGTGCCAGCAGCACTCAGACAGGGGATCGCGAAAAACTGTTTTTT.

A single count supports this clone. V is TRBV7-8 and J is TRBJ2-3; 9 bases line up with TRBD2. Germline V gene lookup returns CDR1 SGHVS and CDR2 FQNEAQ. The CDR3 totals 14 residues. The ends lost 4 bases at V and 9 bases at J; junction bases unmatched: 8. The CDR3 DNA reads as TGTGCCAGCAGCTCTACGGCGGGAGGGGGGACGCAGTATTTT. This encodes CASSSTAGGGTQYF. Full variable domain (rest looked up from reference TRBV7-8 and TRBJ2-3): GAGVSQSPRYKVAKRGQDVALRCDPISGHVSLFWYQQALGQGPEFLTYFQNEAQLDKSGLPSDRFFAERPEGSVSTLKIQRTQQEDSAVYLCASSSTAGGGTQYFGPGTRLTVL.

The rearrangement links TRBV18 to TRBJ1-2; D uncertain. V was pared by 3 bases and J by 5 bases, with 13 bases between. This CDR3 comprises 14 residues. Germline V gives CDR1 KGHSH, CDR2 LQKENI. The DNA of the CDR3 is TGTGCCAGCTCACCGGGAGGCCTGGGGTATGGCTACACCTTC. Translating gives CASSPGGLGYGYTF.

Points on this clone: Relative to the germline gene, one junction end is altered; a read error may explain this. The J gene is TRBJ2-3, the V gene TRBV6-4; 8 nucleotides line up with TRBD2. This CDR3 spans 15 amino acids. In germline, CDR1 is MRHNA, CDR2 SNTAGT. The CDR3 bases are TGTGCCAGCAGTGACTCAGGACTAGCCACAGATGCGCAGTATTTT. It specifies CASSDSGLATDAQYF.

The chain links TRBV19 to TRBJ1-2, with 9 bases identical to TRBD1. The CDR3 consists of 16 residues. The V and J ends lost 5 bases and 6 bases, in that order; junction bases with no gene match: 13. The V gene's germline CDR1 is LNHDA and CDR2 SQIVND (reference sequence). CDR3 region: CASSQGQGFATDGYTF. For the CDR3, the DNA is TGTGCCAGTAGTCAGGGACAGGGATTCGCAACGGATGGCTACACCTTC.

This rearrangement joins TRBV30 to TRBJ2-4, with a tentative D call TRBD2 (6 bases). This CDR3 is built from 13 residues. V dropped 7 bases and J dropped 8 bases, with 18 bases sitting between them. Germline V gene sequence: CDR1 GTSNPN, CDR2 SVGIG (reference sequence). The CDR3 region has the DNA TGTGCCTACTCCATCGGGGGTAGGTACATTCAGTACTTC. This gives the protein CAYSIGGRYIQYF.

This clone was recorded once. The V and J genes are TRBV4-1 and TRBJ2-7, with TRBD2 matching 8 bases. Germline CDR1 MGHRA, CDR2 YSYEKL. Unmatched junction bases numbered 15, after V lost 4 bases and J lost 1 base. The CDR3 has 18 amino acids. Here the CDR3 reads CASSLRSRREGRSYEQYF. The CDR3 bases are TGCGCCAGCAGCCTCAGGTCGCGACGGGAGGGCCGTTCCTACGAGCAGTACTTC.